These T cell receptor beta chains were read from a single sample in a study of T cells after posttransplantation cyclophosphamide. The data were produced by immunoSEQ multiplex PCR, yet TCRdb's version contains in-frame clones alone and is incomplete. The table includes around 23,000 clones, 86% detected once. The material was PBMCs, obtained around 350 days after allogeneic stem cell transplant with calcineurin inhibitor and methotrexate. The origin of the receptors is a female patient aged 30 to 45 who received an allogeneic stem cell transplant from an unrelated donor, was CMV-positive, and had acute and chronic GVHD. Some T cells may be the graft donor's. The CDR3 runs from the conserved cysteine through the conserved F or W. Fields, in order: V gene, J gene, D gene, clone size, CDR3 DNA, CDR3 protein. A D gene is named only where the DNA matches it firmly. Size tells how often a clone was seen (once, few, many) or the class of an expanded clone, and some rows leave it out.

V: TRBV19; J: TRBJ2-7; D: TRBD1; size: few; DNA: TGTGCCAGTAGTATAGGCAGGGGGCCTATGGAGCAGTACTTC; CDR3: CASSIGRGPMEQYF
V: TRBV9; J: TRBJ2-3; D: TRBD1; size: once; DNA: TGTGCCAGCAGCGAGGGGGACAGGGCTCAAGATACGCAGTATTTT; CDR3: CASSEGDRAQDTQYF
V: TRBV30; J: TRBJ1-1; D: .; size: .; DNA: TGTGCCTGGAGCGGGAGAACTGAAGCTTTCTTT; CDR3: CAWSGRTEAFF
V: TRBV2; J: TRBJ2-7; D: .; size: .; DNA: TGTGCCAGCGGTGGACTACCACTAGAGTTCCACGAGCAGTACTTC; CDR3: CASGGLPLEFHEQYF
V: TRBV6-5; J: TRBJ2-7; D: .; size: .; DNA: TGTGCCAGCAGAGATCCGGGGACCTACGAGCAGTACTTC; CDR3: CASRDPGTYEQYF
V: TRBV19; J: TRBJ2-7; D: TRBD2; size: .; DNA: TGTGCCAGTAGTATAGTGGCGGGAGCCTTCTACGAGCAGTACTTC; CDR3: CASSIVAGAFYEQYF
V: TRBV4-3; J: TRBJ2-7; D: .; size: few; DNA: TGCGCCAGCAGCCAAGAGCCAGGGACCTACGAGCAGTACTTC; CDR3: CASSQEPGTYEQYF
V: TRBV6-6; J: TRBJ1-1; D: .; size: .; DNA: TGTGCCAGCAGTTTCAGGGAGGGGAATGGTGAAGCTTTCTTT; CDR3: CASSFREGNGEAFF
V: TRBV19; J: TRBJ1-2; D: TRBD1; size: .; DNA: TGTGCCAGTAAGCTGACAGGGGGCGTCTATGGCTACACCTTC; CDR3: CASKLTGGVYGYTF
V: TRBV6-1; J: TRBJ2-7; D: .; size: .; DNA: TGTGCCAGCAGTTTTCAACTAGTCACCCGCGAGCAGTACTTC; CDR3: CASSFQLVTREQYF
V: TRBV12-2; J: TRBJ2-2; D: .; size: .; DNA: TGTGCAAGTCGCTTAGTAATCCCCGGGGAGCTGTTTTTT; CDR3: CASRLVIPGELFF
V: TRBV18; J: TRBJ2-7; D: .; size: .; DNA: TGTGCCAGCTCACCTTTTGACTCATCCTCGGGCTACGAGCAGTACTTC; CDR3: CASSPFDSSSGYEQYF
V: TRBV7-9; J: TRBJ2-5; D: .; size: .; DNA: TGTGCCAGCTCGTCGGAGGGGGAGACCCAGTACTTC; CDR3: CASSSEGETQYF
V: TRBV5-8; J: TRBJ2-3; D: .; size: .; DNA: TGTGCCAGCAGCACCCAAGGGGCCGGGGGAGATACGCAGTATTTT; CDR3: CASSTQGAGGDTQYF
V: TRBV28; J: TRBJ1-1; D: .; size: few; DNA: TGTGCCAGCAGTTCGCCAGGGGCGGGGAACACTGAAGCTTTCTTT; CDR3: CASSSPGAGNTEAFF
V: TRBV2; J: TRBJ2-3; D: TRBD2; size: .; DNA: TGTGCCAGCGCTCAGCGGACTAGCGTTGATACGCAGTATTTT; CDR3: CASAQRTSVDTQYF
V: TRBV27; J: TRBJ2-3; D: .; size: .; DNA: TGTGCCAGCAGTTCGACGTTGGAGGGGTTGGGGACGCAGTATTTT; CDR3: CASSSTLEGLGTQYF
V: TRBV30; J: TRBJ1-5; D: .; size: .; DNA: TGTGCCTGGAGTTCCGGGGGTCGGGGCAATCAGCCCCAGCATTTT; CDR3: CAWSSGGRGNQPQHF
V: TRBV6-1; J: TRBJ1-4; D: .; size: .; DNA: TGTGCCAGCAGTGAATTTGTTGGTGGCGGCGCTAATGAAAAACTGTTTTTT; CDR3: CASSEFVGGGANEKLFF
V: TRBV11-2; J: TRBJ2-1; D: .; size: .; DNA: TGTGCCAGCAGCTTAATGCGGGACGGTTACAATGAGCAGTTCTTC; CDR3: CASSLMRDGYNEQFF
V: TRBV19; J: TRBJ2-7; D: TRBD1; size: few; DNA: TGTGCCAGTAGCCCGGACAGGGTAAGAAACTACGAGCAGTACTTC; CDR3: CASSPDRVRNYEQYF
V: TRBV7-2; J: TRBJ2-4; D: TRBD1; size: .; DNA: TGTGCCAGCAGCTTATTCCGGGACAGTGGCATTCAGTACTTC; CDR3: CASSLFRDSGIQYF
V: TRBV7-8; J: TRBJ2-1; D: TRBD2; size: few; DNA: TGTGCCAGCAGCTTGAGCGGGAGAAGGTACAATGAGCAGTTCTTC; CDR3: CASSLSGRRYNEQFF
V: TRBV7-7; J: TRBJ2-1; D: TRBD2; size: .; DNA: TGTGCTAGCAGCTCGACTAGCGGGAGAAAGCAGTTCTTC; CDR3: CASSSTSGRKQFF
V: TRBV20-1; J: TRBJ2-5; D: .; size: .; DNA: TGCAGTGCCCGACTGATGGAGACCCAGTACTTC; CDR3: CSARLMETQYF
V: TRBV4-3; J: TRBJ2-3; D: TRBD2; size: few; DNA: TGCGCCAGCAGCCAATCGGGACTAGCGGGAGTAGATACGCAGTATTTT; CDR3: CASSQSGLAGVDTQYF
V: TRBV10-3; J: TRBJ2-3; D: TRBD2; size: .; DNA: TGTGCCATCAGCACCGGGACTAGAGACACAGATACGCAGTATTTT; CDR3: CAISTGTRDTDTQYF
V: TRBV6-1; J: TRBJ2-7; D: .; size: .; DNA: TGTGCCAGCAGTGTCGCCAGAGGGTACTCCTACGAGCAGTACTTC; CDR3: CASSVARGYSYEQYF
V: TRBV21-1; J: TRBJ1-1; D: .; size: .; DNA: TGTGCCAGCAGCAAAGATTCGGGACAGGGAGTGGGCTCAGAAGCTTTCTTT; CDR3: CASSKDSGQGVGSEAFF
V: TRBV28; J: TRBJ1-1; D: .; size: .; DNA: TGTGCCAGCGGAGGGACTCGCCCAGGGACTGAAGCTTTCTTT; CDR3: CASGGTRPGTEAFF
V: TRBV5-4; J: TRBJ2-5; D: TRBD2; size: .; DNA: TGTGCCAGCAGCTTATCCCCACTAGCGGGACAAGAGACCCAGTACTTC; CDR3: CASSLSPLAGQETQYF
V: TRBV2; J: TRBJ1-1; D: .; size: .; DNA: TGTGCCAGCAGTGAACCCAGGTGGGGGCCCGAAGCTTTCTTT; CDR3: CASSEPRWGPEAFF
V: TRBV19; J: TRBJ2-1; D: .; size: .; DNA: TGTGCCAGTAGTACCTACGGCGGAATTGAGCAGTTCTTC; CDR3: CASSTYGGIEQFF
V: TRBV5-1; J: TRBJ1-3; D: TRBD1; size: .; DNA: TGCGCCAGCAGCTTAGGGGGACAGGTATCGGGAAACACCATATATTTT; CDR3: CASSLGGQVSGNTIYF
V: TRBV30; J: TRBJ2-7; D: .; size: .; DNA: TGTGCCTGGAGTGAATACCTGGCGGACGAGCAGTACTTC; CDR3: CAWSEYLADEQYF
V: TRBV5-1; J: TRBJ2-3; D: TRBD2; size: .; DNA: TGCGCCAGCAGCTCGGGCCTGACTAGCGGGGGTGGGGGCGATACGCAGTATTTT; CDR3: CASSSGLTSGGGGDTQYF
V: TRBV9; J: TRBJ1-1; D: .; size: .; DNA: TGTGCCAGCAGCGCCCTTCCTGGAGGGAACACTGAAGCTTTCTTT; CDR3: CASSALPGGNTEAFF
V: TRBV5-1; J: TRBJ1-1; D: .; size: few; DNA: TGCGCCAGCAGCAGTAATCTACTCGGGAACACTGAAGCTTTCTTT; CDR3: CASSSNLLGNTEAFF
V: TRBV6-1; J: TRBJ1-2; D: .; size: once; DNA: TGTGCCAGCAGTTTTACATCACAGGGTTCTGTTGGCTACACCTTC; CDR3: CASSFTSQGSVGYTF
V: TRBV18; J: TRBJ1-6; D: TRBD1; size: once; DNA: TGTGCCAGCTCACTGACAGGGTTAGAGTCACCCCTCCACTTT; CDR3: CASSLTGLESPLHF
V: TRBV4-1; J: TRBJ2-3; D: .; size: .; DNA: TGCGCCAGCAGCCACGGGATGGGAGATACGCAGTATTTT; CDR3: CASSHGMGDTQYF
V: TRBV29-1; J: TRBJ2-2; D: TRBD2; size: .; DNA: TGCAGCGTTGACGCTAGCGGGAGCACCGGGGAGCTGTTTTTT; CDR3: CSVDASGSTGELFF
V: TRBV5-1; J: TRBJ2-3; D: .; size: .; DNA: TGCGCCAGCAGCTTGCGGAGGCTCGGTCGAGATACGCAGTATTTT; CDR3: CASSLRRLGRDTQYF